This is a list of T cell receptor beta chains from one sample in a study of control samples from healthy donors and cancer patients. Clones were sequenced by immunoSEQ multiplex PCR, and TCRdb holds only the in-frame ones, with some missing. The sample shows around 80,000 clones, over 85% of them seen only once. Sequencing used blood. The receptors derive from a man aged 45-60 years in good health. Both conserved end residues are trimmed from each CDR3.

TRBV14	ASSPGPGPLLVGEQF
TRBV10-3	AISADGQSNQPQH
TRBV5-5	ASSLPLERGGTDTQY
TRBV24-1	ATSDLTGNTGELF
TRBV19	ASSQRPLANYGYT
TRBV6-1	ASSEWFNEQF
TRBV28	ASSWGQGQDQPQH
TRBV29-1	SLGGRNTDTQY
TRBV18	ASSPTGDEKLF
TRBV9	ASSVGGAQQKLF
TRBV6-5	ASSYSALAYEQY
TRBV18	ASSPLRVSSRDTEAF
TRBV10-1	ASSGKASGGNTQY
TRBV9	ASSVLAGGLSTGELF
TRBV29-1	SVDPDGAGGYT
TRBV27	ASSFAEKLF
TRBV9	ASRSGQGTNEQF
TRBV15	ATSLLVGQMNTEAF
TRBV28	ASRAGTDYGYT
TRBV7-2	ASSLGDGVREAF
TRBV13	ASSPKGLNTEAF
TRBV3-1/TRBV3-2	ASSRFGGNTIY
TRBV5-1	ASRSGHSNSPLH
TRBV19	ASSIGGTGPWPQH
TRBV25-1	ASSEPGQGFTDTQY
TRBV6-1	ASSEGNSPLH
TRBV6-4	ASGNPNTGELF
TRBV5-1	ASRGGGTDTQY
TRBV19	ASSIARGGTATYNEQF
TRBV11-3	ASSLVGGDYGYT
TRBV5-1	ASSPPLAARTDTQY
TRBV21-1	ASSNFPGISGNTIY
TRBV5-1	ASSLVGVSSGNTIY
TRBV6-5	ASSSGVGGGKTEAF
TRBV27	ASLPVTGTRYGYT
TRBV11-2	ASSPGDRGSNQPQH
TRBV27	ASSPRGGAGSYEQY
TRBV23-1	ASSSDNY
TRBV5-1	ASSLGSPMTDTQY
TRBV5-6	ASSPFRGGNSPLH
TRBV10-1	ASSDRTDKYEQY